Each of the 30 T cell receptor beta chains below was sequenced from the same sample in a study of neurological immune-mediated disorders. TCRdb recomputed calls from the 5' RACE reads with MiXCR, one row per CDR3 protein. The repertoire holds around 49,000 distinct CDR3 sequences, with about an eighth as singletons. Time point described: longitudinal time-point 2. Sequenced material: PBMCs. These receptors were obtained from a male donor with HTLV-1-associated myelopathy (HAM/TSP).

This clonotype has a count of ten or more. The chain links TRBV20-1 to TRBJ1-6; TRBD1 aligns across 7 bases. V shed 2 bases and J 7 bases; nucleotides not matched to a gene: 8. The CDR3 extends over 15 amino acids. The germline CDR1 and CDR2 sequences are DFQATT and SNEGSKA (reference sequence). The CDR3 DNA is TGCAGTGCTAGACGCCCGACAGGGATGAATTCACCCCTCCACTTT. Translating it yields CSARRPTGMNSPLHF.

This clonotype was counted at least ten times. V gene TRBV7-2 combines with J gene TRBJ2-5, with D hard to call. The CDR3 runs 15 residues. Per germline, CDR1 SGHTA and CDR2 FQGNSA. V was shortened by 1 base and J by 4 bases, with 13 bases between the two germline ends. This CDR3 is CASSLEGSNRETQYF. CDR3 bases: TGTGCCAGCAGCTTAGAGGGCAGTAATCGAGAGACCCAGTACTTC.

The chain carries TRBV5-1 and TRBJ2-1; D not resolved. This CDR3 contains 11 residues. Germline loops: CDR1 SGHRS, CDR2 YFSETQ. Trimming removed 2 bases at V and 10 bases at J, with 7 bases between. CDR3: CASSFQSEQFF. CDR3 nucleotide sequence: TGCGCCAGCAGCTTCCAATCGGAGCAGTTCTTC.

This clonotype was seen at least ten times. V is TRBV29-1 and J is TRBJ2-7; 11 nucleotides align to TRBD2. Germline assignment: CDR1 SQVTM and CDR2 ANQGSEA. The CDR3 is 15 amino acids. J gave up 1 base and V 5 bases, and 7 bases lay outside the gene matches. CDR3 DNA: TGCAGCGTTTCGTTCGGGACTAGCGGATCCTACGAGCAGTACTTC. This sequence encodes CSVSFGTSGSYEQYF.

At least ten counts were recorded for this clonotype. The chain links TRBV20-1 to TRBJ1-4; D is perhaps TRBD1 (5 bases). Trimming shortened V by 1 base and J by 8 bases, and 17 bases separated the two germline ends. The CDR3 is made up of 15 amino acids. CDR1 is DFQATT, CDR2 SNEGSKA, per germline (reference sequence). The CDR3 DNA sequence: TGCAGTGCTAGAGCAACCGGGACCCTCGAAGAAAAACTGTTTTTT. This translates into CSARATGTLEEKLFF.

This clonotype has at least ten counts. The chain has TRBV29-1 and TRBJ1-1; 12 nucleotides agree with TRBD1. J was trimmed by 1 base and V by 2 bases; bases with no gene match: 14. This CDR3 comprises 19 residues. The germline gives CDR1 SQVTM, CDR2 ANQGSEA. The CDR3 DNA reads TGCAGCGTTGAACACCCCGTGCGGGACAGGGGGCGCGAGAACACTGAAGCTTTCTTT. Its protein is CSVEHPVRDRGRENTEAFF.

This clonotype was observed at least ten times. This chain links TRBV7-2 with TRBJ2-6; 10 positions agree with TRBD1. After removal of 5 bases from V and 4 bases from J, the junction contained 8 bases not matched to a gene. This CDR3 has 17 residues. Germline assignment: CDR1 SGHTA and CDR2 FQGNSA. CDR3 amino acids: CASSPGTGVVGANVLTF. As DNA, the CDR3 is TGTGCCAGCAGCCCCGGGACAGGGGTTGTGGGGGCCAACGTCCTGACTTTC. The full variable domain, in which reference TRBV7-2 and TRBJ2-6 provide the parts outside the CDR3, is GAGVSQSPSNKVTEKGKDVELRCDPISGHTALYWYRQSLGQGLEFLIYFQGNSAPDKSGLPSDRFSAERTGGSVSTLTIQRTQQEDSAVYLCASSPGTGVVGANVLTFGAGSRLTVL.

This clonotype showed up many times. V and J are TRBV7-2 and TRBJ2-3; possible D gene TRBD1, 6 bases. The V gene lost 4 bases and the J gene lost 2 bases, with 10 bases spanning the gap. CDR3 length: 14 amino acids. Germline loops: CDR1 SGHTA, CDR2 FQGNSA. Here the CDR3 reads CASSSTGTTDTQYF. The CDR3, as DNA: TGTGCCAGCAGCTCCACAGGGACCACAGATACGCAGTATTTT.

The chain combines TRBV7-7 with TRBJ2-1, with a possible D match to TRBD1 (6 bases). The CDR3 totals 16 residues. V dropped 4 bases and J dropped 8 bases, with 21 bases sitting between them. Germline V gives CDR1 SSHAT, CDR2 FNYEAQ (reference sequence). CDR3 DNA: TGTGCCAGCAGCTCTACACAGGGTAGTGACAGGTATGAGCAGTTCTTC. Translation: CASSSTQGSDRYEQFF.

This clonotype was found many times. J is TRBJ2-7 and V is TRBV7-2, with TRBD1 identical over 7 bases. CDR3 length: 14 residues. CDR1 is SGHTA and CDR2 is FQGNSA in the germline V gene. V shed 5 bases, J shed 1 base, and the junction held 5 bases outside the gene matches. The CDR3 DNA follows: TGTGCCAGCAGCCCCTTGACAGGGTCCTACGAGCAGTACTTC. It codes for CASSPLTGSYEQYF.

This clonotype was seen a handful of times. As DNA, the CDR3 is TGTGCCAGCTCACCCTGGGACAGGGCGGAGACCCAGTACTTC. It yields the protein CASSPWDRAETQYF. The chain carries TRBV18 and TRBJ2-5; 9 nucleotides line up with TRBD1. V shed 3 bases, J shed 5 bases, and the junction held 4 bases outside the gene matches. The CDR3 consists of 14 residues. Germline-derived CDR1 and CDR2 are KGHSH and LQKENI.

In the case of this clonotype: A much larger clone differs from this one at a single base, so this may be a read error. DNA of the CDR3: TGTGCCACCAGCAGTGCGATAGGGGTGAACACCGGGGAGCTGTTTTTT. Encoded protein: CATSSAIGVNTGELFF. J is TRBJ2-2 and V is TRBV15; D might be TRBD1 (5 bases). In germline, CDR1 is LNHNV, CDR2 YYDKDF (reference sequence). Trimming stripped 3 bases from V and 1 base from J, with 12 bases between. The CDR3 spans 16 residues.

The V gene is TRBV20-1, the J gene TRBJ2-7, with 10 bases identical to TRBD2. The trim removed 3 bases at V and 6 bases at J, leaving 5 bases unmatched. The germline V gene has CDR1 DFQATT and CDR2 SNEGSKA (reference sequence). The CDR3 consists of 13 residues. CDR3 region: CSASKSGGGEQYF. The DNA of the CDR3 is TGCAGTGCTAGCAAGAGCGGGGGGGGCGAGCAGTACTTC.

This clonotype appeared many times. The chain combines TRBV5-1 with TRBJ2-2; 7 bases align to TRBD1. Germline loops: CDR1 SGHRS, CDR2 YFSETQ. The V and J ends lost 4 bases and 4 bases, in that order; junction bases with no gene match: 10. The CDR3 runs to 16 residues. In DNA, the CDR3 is TGCGCCAGCAGCGAAACAGGGGAGTTTCGCACCGGGGAGCTGTTTTTT. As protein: CASSETGEFRTGELFF. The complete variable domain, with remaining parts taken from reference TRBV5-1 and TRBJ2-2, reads KAGVTQTPRYLIKTRGQQVTLSCSPISGHRSVSWYQQTPGQGLQFLFEYFSETQRNKGNFPGRFSGRQFSNSRSEMNVSTLELGDSALYLCASSETGEFRTGELFFGEGSRLTVL.

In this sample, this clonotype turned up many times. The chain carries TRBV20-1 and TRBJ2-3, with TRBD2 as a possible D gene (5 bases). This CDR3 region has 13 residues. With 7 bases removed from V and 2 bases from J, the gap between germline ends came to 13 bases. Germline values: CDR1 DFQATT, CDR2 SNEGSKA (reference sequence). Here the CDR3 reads CSVGSGATDTQYF. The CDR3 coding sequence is TGCAGTGTTGGAAGCGGAGCCACAGATACGCAGTATTTT.

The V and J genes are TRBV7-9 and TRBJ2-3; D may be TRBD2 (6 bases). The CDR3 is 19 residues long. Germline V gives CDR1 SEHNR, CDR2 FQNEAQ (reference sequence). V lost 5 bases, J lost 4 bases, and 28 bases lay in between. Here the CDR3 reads CASSRNFLGAGSKSDTQYF. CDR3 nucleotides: TGTGCCAGCAGCCGGAACTTCTTAGGAGCGGGCTCAAAGTCAGATACGCAGTATTTT. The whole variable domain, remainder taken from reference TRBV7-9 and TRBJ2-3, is DTGVSQNPRHKITKRGQNVTFRCDPISEHNRLYWYRQTLGQGPEFLTYFQNEAQLEKSRLLSDRFSAERPKGSFSTLEIQRTEQGDSAMYLCASSRNFLGAGSKSDTQYFGPGTRLTVL.

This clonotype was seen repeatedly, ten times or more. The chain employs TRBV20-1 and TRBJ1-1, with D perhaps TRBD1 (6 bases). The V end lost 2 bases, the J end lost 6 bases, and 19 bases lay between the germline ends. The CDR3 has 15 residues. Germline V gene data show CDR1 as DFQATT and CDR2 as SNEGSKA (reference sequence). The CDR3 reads CSARSVDRPGAEAFF. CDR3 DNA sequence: TGCAGTGCTAGATCCGTAGACAGGCCTGGGGCTGAAGCTTTCTTT.

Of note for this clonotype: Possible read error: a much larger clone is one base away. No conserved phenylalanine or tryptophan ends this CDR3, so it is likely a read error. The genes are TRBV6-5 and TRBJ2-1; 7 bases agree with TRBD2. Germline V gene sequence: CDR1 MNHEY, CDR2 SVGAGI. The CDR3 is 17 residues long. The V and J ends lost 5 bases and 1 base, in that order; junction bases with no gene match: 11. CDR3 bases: TGTGCCAGCAGTGCAAAGACTAGCCAACTTTCCTACAATGAGCAGTTCTAC. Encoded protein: CASSAKTSQLSYNEQFY.

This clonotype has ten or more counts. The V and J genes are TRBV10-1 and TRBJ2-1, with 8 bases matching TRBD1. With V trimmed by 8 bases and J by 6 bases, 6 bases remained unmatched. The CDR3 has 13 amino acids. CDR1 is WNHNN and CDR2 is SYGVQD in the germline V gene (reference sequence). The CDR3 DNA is TGCGCCAGCGGGACAGGAATTTTCAATGAGCAGTTCTTC. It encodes CASGTGIFNEQFF.

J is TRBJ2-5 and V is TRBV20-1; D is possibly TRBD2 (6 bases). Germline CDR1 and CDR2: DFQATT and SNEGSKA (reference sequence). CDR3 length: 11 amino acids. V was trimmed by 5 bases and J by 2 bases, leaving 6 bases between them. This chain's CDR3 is CSAGRQETQYF. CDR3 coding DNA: TGCAGTGCTGGGAGGCAAGAGACCCAGTACTTC.

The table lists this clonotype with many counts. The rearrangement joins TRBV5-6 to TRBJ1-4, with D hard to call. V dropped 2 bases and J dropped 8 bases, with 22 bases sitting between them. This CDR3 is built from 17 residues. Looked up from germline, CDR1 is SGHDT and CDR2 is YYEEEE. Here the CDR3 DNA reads TGTGCCAGCAGCTTTGGACTCGAAGCGCCAACGAGGGAAAAACTGTTTTTT. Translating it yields CASSFGLEAPTREKLFF.

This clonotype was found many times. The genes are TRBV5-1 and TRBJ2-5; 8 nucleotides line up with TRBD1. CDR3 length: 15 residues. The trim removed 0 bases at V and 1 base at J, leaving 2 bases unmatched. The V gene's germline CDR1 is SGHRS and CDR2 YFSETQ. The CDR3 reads CASSLEGQAQETQYF. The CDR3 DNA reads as TGCGCCAGCAGCTTGGAGGGACAGGCCCAAGAGACCCAGTACTTC.

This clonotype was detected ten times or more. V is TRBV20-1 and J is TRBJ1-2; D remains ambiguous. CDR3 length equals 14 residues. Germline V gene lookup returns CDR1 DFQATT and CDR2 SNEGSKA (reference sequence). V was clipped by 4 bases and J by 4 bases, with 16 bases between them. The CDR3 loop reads CSATVVNVAYGYTF. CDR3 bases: TGCAGTGCTACTGTAGTGAATGTCGCCTATGGCTACACCTTC.

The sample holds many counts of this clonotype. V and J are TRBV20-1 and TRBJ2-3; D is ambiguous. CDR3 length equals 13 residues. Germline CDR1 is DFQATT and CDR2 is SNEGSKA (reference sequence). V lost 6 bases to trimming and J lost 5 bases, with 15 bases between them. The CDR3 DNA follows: TGCAGTGCAAGAAGTCCCCCGTTAGATACGCAGTATTTT. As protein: CSARSPPLDTQYF.

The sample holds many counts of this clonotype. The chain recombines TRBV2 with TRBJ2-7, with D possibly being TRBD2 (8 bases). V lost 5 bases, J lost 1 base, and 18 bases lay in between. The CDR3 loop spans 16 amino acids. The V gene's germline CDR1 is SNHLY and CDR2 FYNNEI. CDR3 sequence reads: CASSSGGPGQSYEQYF. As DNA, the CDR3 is TGTGCCAGCAGTTCGGGGGGGCCGGGACAGTCCTACGAGCAGTACTTC.

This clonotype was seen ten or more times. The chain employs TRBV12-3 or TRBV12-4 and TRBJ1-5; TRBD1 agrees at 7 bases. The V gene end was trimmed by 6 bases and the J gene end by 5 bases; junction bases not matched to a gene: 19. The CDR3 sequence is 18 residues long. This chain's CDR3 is CASSRNLGGGAFDQPQHF. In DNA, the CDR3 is TGTGCCAGCAGCCGAAATTTAGGAGGGGGCGCTTTCGATCAGCCCCAGCATTTT.

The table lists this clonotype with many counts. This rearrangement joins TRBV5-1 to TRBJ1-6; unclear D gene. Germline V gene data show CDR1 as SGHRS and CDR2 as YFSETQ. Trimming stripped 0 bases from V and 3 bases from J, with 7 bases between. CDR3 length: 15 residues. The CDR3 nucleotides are TGCGCCAGCAGCTTGGCCTCCGTCTATAATTCACCCCTCCACTTT. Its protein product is CASSLASVYNSPLHF.

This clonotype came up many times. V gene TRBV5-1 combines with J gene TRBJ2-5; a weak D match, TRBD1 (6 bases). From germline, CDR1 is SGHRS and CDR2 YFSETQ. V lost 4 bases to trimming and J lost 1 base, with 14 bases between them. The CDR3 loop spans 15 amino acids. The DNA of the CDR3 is TGCGCCAGCAGCCCCGGGGCAGGGGCCCAAGAGACCCAGTACTTC. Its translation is CASSPGAGAQETQYF.

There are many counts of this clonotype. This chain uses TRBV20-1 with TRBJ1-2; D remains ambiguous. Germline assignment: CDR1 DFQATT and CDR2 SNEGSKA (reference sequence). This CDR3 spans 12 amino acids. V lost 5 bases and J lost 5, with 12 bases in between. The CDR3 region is CSAGQDRYGYTF. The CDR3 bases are TGCAGTGCTGGGCAGGATCGATATGGCTACACCTTC.

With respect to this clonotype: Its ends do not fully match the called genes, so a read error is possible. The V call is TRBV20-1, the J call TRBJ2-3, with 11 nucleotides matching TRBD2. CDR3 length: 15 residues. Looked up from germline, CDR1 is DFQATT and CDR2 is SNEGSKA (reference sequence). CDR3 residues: CSALTSGERTYTQYF. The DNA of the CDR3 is TGCAGTGCCCTGACTAGCGGGGAACGCACATATACGCAGTATTTT.